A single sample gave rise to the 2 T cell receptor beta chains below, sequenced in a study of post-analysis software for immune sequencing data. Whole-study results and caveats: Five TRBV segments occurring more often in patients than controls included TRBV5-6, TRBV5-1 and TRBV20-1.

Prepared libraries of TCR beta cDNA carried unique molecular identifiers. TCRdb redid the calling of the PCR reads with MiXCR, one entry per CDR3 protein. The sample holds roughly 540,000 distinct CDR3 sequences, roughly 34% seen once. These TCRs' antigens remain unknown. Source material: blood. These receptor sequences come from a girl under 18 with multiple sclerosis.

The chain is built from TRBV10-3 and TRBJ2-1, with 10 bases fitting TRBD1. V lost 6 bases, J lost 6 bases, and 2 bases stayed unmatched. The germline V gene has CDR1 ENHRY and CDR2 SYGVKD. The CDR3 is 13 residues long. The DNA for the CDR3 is TGTGCCATCAGAGGGGACAGGGGCAATGAGCAGTTCTTC. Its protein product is CAIRGDRGNEQFF.

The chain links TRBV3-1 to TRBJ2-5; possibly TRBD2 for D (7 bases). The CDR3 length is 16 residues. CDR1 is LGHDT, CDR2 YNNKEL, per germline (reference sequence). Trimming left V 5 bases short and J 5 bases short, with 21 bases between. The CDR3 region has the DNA TGTGCCAGCAGCAGGGGCTTCGCGGGGGCCGGGGAGACCCAGTACTTC. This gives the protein CASSRGFAGAGETQYF.